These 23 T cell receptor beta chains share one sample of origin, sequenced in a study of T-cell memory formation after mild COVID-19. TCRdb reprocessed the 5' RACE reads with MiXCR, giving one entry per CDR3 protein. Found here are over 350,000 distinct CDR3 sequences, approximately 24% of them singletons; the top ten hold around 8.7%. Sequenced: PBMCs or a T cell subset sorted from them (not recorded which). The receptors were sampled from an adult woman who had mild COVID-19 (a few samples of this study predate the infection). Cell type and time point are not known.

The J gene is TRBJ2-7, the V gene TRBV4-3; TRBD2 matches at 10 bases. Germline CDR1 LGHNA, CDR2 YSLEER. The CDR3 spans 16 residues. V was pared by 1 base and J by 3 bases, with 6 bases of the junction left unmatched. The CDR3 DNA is TGCGCCAGCAGCCAAGGGGGCCTAGCGGGAGTCTACGAGCAGTACTTC. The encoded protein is CASSQGGLAGVYEQYF.

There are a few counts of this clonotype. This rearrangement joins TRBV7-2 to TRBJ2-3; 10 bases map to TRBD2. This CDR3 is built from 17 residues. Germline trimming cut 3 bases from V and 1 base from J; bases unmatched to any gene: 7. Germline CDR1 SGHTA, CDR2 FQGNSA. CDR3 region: CASSFSGGAVGTDTQYF. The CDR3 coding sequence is TGTGCCAGCAGCTTCAGCGGGGGGGCCGTGGGCACAGATACGCAGTATTTT.

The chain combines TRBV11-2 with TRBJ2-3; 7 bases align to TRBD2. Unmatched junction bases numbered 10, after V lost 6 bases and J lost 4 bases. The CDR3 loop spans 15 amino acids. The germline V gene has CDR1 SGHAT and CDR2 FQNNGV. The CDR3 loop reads CASSSNGGIADTQYF. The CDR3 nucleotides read TGTGCCAGCAGTTCCAACGGGGGGATAGCAGATACGCAGTATTTT.

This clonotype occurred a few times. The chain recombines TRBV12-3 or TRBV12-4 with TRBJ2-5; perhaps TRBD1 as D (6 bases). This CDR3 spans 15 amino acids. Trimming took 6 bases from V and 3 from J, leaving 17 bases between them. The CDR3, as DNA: TGTGCCAGCAGCCCCGCCCCACAGGGTAAAGAGACCCAGTACTTC. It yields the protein CASSPAPQGKETQYF.

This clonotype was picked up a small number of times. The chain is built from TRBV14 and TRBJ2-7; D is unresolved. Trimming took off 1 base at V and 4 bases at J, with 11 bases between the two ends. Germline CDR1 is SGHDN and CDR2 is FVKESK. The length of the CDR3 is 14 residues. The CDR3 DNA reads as TGTGCCAGCAGCCAAGGAGCCTTCGGATACGAGCAGTACTTC. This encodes CASSQGAFGYEQYF.

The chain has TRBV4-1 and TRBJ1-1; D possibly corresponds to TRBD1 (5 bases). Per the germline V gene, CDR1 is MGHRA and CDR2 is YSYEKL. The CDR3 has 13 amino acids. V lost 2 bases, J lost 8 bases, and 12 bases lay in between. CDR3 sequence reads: CASSQSTGTEAFF. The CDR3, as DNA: TGCGCCAGCAGCCAATCTACCGGGACCGAAGCTTTCTTT.

CDR3 sequence reads: CASSGGTGNAFF. The CDR3 nucleotides read TGTGCCAGCAGCGGCGGGACAGGGAATGCTTTCTTT. The gene calls are TRBV9 and TRBJ1-1; 9 bases fit TRBD1. Looked up from germline, CDR1 is SGDLS and CDR2 is YYNGEE. There are 12 residues in the CDR3. V lost 3 bases and J lost 11; bases outside the gene matches: 5. The full variable domain, rest sourced from reference TRBV9 and TRBJ1-1, is DSGVTQTPKHLITATGQRVTLRCSPRSGDLSVYWYQQSLDQGLQFLIQYYNGEERAKGNILERFSAQQFPDLHSELNLSSLELGDSALYFCASSGGTGNAFFGQGTRLTVV.

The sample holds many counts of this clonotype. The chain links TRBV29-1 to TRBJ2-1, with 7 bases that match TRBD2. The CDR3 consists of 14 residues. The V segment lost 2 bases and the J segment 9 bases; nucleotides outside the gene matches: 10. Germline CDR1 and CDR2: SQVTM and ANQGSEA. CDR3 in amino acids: CSVERNGRRFEQFF. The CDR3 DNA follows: TGCAGCGTTGAACGGAACGGGAGGAGGTTTGAGCAGTTCTTC.

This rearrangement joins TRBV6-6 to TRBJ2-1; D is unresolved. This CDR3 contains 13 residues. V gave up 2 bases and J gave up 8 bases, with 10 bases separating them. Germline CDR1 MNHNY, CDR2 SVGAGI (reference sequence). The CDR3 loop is CASSYQRADEQFF. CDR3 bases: TGTGCCAGCAGTTACCAGCGTGCGGATGAGCAGTTCTTC.

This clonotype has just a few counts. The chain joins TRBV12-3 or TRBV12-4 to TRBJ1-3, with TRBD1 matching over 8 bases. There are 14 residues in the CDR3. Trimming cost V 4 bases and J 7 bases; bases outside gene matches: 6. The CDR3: CASSSRGQGNTIYF. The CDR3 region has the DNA TGTGCCAGCAGTTCCAGGGGGCAGGGTAACACCATATATTTT.

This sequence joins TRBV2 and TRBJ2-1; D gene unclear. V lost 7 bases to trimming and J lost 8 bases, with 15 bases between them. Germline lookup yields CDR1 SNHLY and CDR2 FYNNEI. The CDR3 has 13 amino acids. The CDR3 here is CASMAPHKDEQFF. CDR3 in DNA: TGTGCCAGCATGGCCCCCCATAAGGATGAGCAGTTCTTC.

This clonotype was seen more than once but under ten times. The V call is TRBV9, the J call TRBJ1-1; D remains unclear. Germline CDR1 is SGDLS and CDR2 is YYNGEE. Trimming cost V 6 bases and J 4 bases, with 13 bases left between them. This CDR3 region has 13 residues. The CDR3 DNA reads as TGTGCCAGCACCCAAGTCGCGGGCACTGAAGCTTTCTTT. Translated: CASTQVAGTEAFF.

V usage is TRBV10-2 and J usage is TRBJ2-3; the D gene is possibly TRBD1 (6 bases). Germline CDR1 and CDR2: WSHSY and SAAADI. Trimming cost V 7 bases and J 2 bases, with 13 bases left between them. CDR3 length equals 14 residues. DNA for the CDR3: TGCGCCAGCAAACGGGACAAAGACACAGATACGCAGTATTTT. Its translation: CASKRDKDTDTQYF.

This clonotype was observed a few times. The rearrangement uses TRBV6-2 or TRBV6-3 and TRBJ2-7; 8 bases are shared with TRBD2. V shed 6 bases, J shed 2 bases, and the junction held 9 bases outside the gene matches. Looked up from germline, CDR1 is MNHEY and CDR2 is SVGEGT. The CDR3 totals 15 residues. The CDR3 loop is CASRYPGLEAYEQYF. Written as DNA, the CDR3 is TGTGCCAGCAGATATCCGGGACTAGAGGCCTACGAGCAGTACTTC.

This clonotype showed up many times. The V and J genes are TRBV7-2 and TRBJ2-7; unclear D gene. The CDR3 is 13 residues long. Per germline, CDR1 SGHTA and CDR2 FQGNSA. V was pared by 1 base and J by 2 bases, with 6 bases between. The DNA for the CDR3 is TGTGCCAGCAGCTTAGACAGAACCTACGAGCAGTACTTC. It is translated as CASSLDRTYEQYF.

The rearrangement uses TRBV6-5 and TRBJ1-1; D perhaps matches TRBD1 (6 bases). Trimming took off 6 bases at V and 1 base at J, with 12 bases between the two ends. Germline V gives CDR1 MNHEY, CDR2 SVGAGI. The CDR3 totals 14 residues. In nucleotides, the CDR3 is TGTGCCAGCAGGGAGGGGGGGGCGAACACTGAAGCTTTCTTT. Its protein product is CASREGGANTEAFF.

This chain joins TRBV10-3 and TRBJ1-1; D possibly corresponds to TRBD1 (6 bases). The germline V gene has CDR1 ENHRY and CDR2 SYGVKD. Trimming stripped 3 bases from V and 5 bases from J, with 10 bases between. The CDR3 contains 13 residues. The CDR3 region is CAISDRGDTEAFF. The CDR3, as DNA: TGTGCCATCAGTGACAGGGGAGATACTGAAGCTTTCTTT.

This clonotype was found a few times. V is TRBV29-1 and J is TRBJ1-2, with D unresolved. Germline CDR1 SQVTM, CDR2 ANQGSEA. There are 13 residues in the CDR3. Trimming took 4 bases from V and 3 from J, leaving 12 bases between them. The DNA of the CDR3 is TGCAGCGTTGGGAGAGATATGGACTATGGCTACACCTTC. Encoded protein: CSVGRDMDYGYTF. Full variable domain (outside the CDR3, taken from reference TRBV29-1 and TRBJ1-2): SAVISQKPSRDICQRGTSLTIQCQVDSQVTMMFWYRQQPGQSLTLIATANQGSEATYESGFVIDKFPISRPNLTFSTLTVSNMSPEDSSIYLCSVGRDMDYGYTFGSGTRLTVV.

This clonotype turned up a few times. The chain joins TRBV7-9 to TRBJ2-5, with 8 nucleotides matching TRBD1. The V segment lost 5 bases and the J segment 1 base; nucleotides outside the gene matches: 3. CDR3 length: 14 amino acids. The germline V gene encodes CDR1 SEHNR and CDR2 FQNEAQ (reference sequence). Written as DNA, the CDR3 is TGTGCCAGCAGCCCACAGGGGGGCCAAGAGACCCAGTACTTC. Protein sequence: CASSPQGGQETQYF.

The DNA for the CDR3 is TGTGCCAGCGGCTCGGGAGGCACAGATACGCAGTATTTT. As protein: CASGSGGTDTQYF. The chain has TRBV6-2 or TRBV6-3 and TRBJ2-3; weak D call: TRBD2 (6 bases). CDR1 is MNHEY, CDR2 SVGEGT, per germline. Trimming cost V 8 bases and J 1 base, with 10 bases left between them. The length of the CDR3 is 13 residues.

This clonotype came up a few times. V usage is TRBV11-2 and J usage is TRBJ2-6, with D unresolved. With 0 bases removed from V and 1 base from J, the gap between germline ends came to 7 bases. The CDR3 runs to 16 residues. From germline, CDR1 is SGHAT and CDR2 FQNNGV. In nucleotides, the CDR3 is TGTGCCAGCAGCTTAGACGTCGGGTCTGGGGCCAACGTCCTGACTTTC. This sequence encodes CASSLDVGSGANVLTF.

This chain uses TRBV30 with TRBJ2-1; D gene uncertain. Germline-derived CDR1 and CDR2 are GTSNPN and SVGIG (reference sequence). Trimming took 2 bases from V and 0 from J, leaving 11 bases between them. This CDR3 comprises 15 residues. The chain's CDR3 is CAWSPGTGSYNEQFF. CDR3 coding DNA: TGTGCCTGGAGTCCGGGCACCGGCTCCTACAATGAGCAGTTCTTC.

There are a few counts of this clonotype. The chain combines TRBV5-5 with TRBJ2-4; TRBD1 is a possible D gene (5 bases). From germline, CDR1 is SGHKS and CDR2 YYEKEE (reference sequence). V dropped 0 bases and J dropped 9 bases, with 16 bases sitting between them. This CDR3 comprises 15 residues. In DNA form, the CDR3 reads TGTGCCAGCAGCTTGGACCCTGGGGCAGGAAGCATTCAGTACTTC. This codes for CASSLDPGAGSIQYF.